These T cell receptor beta chains were read from a single sample in a study of T cells after yellow fever vaccination. TCRdb re-called the 5' RACE reads with MiXCR, one entry per CDR3 protein. This repertoire shows some 99,000 distinct CDR3 sequences, under 7% found once; its top ten account for under 50%. The sample in question was CD8+ T cells sorted from PBMCs, obtained 10 days after the yellow fever booster vaccination. These receptors all come from a man aged 18 to 29 who received the YFV17D yellow fever vaccine. Both conserved end residues are part of each CDR3.

v_gene: TRBV30; CDR3aa: CAWSRQGEPSPLHF
v_gene: TRBV7-3; CDR3aa: CASSLSLYTEAFF
v_gene: TRBV29-1; CDR3aa: CSVEDLGFEQYF
v_gene: TRBV7-9; CDR3aa: CASSFDRVTAFF
v_gene: TRBV10-3; CDR3aa: CAISESEGSHFYQPQHF
v_gene: TRBV3-1; CDR3aa: CASTQTGAGNTIYF
v_gene: TRBV11-2; CDR3aa: CASSLGVDRQETQYF
v_gene: TRBV5-1; CDR3aa: CASSSRAGGPTDTQYF
v_gene: TRBV12-3/TRBV12-4; CDR3aa: CASSLRGGSAGELFF
v_gene: TRBV7-8; CDR3aa: CASRHLDTEAFF
v_gene: TRBV7-3; CDR3aa: CASSFVTGSTDTQYF
v_gene: TRBV5-4; CDR3aa: CASSLASGRELFF
v_gene: TRBV29-1; CDR3aa: CSVEVGLWGYTF
v_gene: TRBV5-1; CDR3aa: CASSLTGRVTEAFF
v_gene: TRBV11-1; CDR3aa: CASSLRDSSYNEQFF
v_gene: TRBV12-3/TRBV12-4; CDR3aa: CASTWADLNTEAFF
v_gene: TRBV27; CDR3aa: CASKGQGGSYEQYF